Listed here are 26 T cell receptor beta chains from one sample, sequenced in a study of healthy donors' naive CD4 and CD8 T cells. Starting from approximately 500 ng of total RNA, TCR libraries were made with linear amplification. TCRdb re-called the reads with MiXCR, one entry per CDR3 protein. The table lists 150,000 to 200,000 distinct CDR3 sequences, 65% to 75% of them singletons. The sample consisted of naive CD4+ and CD8+ T cells sorted from blood, pooled from several donors. All receptors derive from a pool of human donors in good health; the sample pools cells from several healthy donors.

The J gene is TRBJ1-1, the V gene TRBV6-1; D is perhaps TRBD1 (5 bases). The V end lost 7 bases, the J end lost 4 bases, and 13 bases lay between the germline ends. In germline, CDR1 is MNHNS, CDR2 SASEGT. This CDR3 has 13 residues. CDR3 amino acids: CASTATAPTEAFF. The DNA of the CDR3 is TGTGCCAGCACCGCGACAGCCCCCACTGAAGCTTTCTTT.

The rearrangement joins TRBV6-1 to TRBJ1-2, with 8 bases fitting TRBD1. The CDR3 totals 16 residues. CDR1 is MNHNS and CDR2 is SASEGT in the germline V gene. The trim removed 2 bases at V and 3 bases at J, leaving 8 bases unmatched. CDR3 sequence reads: CASSEMDRVHYYGYTF. DNA for the CDR3: TGTGCCAGCAGTGAAATGGACAGGGTCCACTACTATGGCTACACCTTC.

V is TRBV12-3 or TRBV12-4 and J is TRBJ2-3; 8 nucleotides agree with TRBD1. V was pared by 5 bases and J by 6 bases, with 13 bases of the junction left unmatched. The CDR3 consists of 16 residues. The CDR3 nucleotides read TGTGCCAGCAGTCTCCCCGGGACAGGCCCTCGGGATACGCAGTATTTT. Translating gives CASSLPGTGPRDTQYF.

The chain joins TRBV6-5 to TRBJ2-3, with D tentatively TRBD2 (5 bases). Germline assignment: CDR1 MNHEY and CDR2 SVGAGI. This CDR3 region has 15 residues. The germline V and J ends were trimmed by 7 bases and 2 bases, with 16 bases remaining between them. In DNA form, the CDR3 reads TGTGCCAGCACTGCGGGCAGTTACCCCACAGATACGCAGTATTTT. Residues: CASTAGSYPTDTQYF.

V is TRBV11-2 and J is TRBJ1-1, with D possibly TRBD1 on 6 matching bases. Per the germline V gene, CDR1 is SGHAT and CDR2 is FQNNGV. Trimming took off 8 bases at V and 2 bases at J, with 15 bases between the two ends. The CDR3 runs 14 residues. CDR3 residues: CASLTTGGNTEAFF. The CDR3 nucleotides read TGTGCCAGCCTCACGACAGGCGGAAACACTGAAGCTTTCTTT.

The chain links TRBV30 to TRBJ2-7, with 10 bases aligning to TRBD2. CDR3 length equals 14 residues. V trimming: 0 bases; J trimming: 6 bases; junction bases outside the gene matches: 5. Germline assignment: CDR1 GTSNPN and CDR2 SVGIG (reference sequence). This CDR3 is CAWSVLAGAGEQYV. DNA of the CDR3: TGTGCCTGGAGTGTCCTAGCGGGAGCCGGCGAGCAGTACGTC.

The chain recombines TRBV19 with TRBJ1-2; D is unclear. V was pared by 4 bases and J by 0 bases, with 18 bases between. CDR3 length: 17 amino acids. CDR1 and CDR2 (germline): LNHDA, SQIVND (reference sequence). In DNA, the CDR3 is TGTGCCAGTAGTACACCGAGGACCGTAAAAGCTAACTATGGCTACACCTTC. Translation gives CASSTPRTVKANYGYTF.

This clonotype came up a few times. The chain uses TRBV29-1 and TRBJ2-1; D possibly uses TRBD1 or TRBD2 (5 bases each). The V and J ends lost 5 bases and 4 bases respectively, with 9 bases between them. The CDR3 consists of 12 residues. The germline V gene encodes CDR1 SQVTM and CDR2 ANQGSEA. The CDR3 sequence: CSVRGAYNEQFF. In nucleotides, the CDR3 is TGCAGCGTTAGAGGGGCTTACAATGAGCAGTTCTTC.

The chain carries TRBV29-1 and TRBJ2-2; D gene unclear. The CDR3 totals 12 residues. Trimming took 4 bases from V and 0 from J, leaving 3 bases between them. CDR1 and CDR2 from the germline V gene are SQVTM and ANQGSEA. The CDR3 DNA reads TGCAGCGTTGGGGCGAACACCGGGGAGCTGTTTTTT. Protein: CSVGANTGELFF.

V is TRBV19 and J is TRBJ1-5, with no clear D. Germline CDR1 is LNHDA and CDR2 is SQIVND (reference sequence). Trimming removed 6 bases from V and 4 bases from J, with 13 bases in between. The CDR3 consists of 14 residues. This CDR3 is CASRILLQNQPQHF. CDR3 DNA sequence: TGTGCCAGTAGAATTCTGCTACAGAATCAGCCCCAGCATTTT.

The chain links TRBV29-1 to TRBJ2-7; D is tentatively TRBD1 or TRBD2 (5 bases each). This CDR3 has 13 amino acids. Germline CDR1 SQVTM, CDR2 ANQGSEA. Trimming removed 4 bases from V and 3 bases from J, with 13 bases in between. CDR3 in DNA: TGCAGCGTTGGGGACGGTCGGGACTACGAGCAGTACTTC. Encoded protein: CSVGDGRDYEQYF.

The sample holds a few counts of this clonotype. The V call is TRBV19, the J call TRBJ1-2; 9 nucleotides line up with TRBD1. V trimming: 3 bases; J trimming: 8 bases; junction bases outside the gene matches: 7. From germline, CDR1 is LNHDA and CDR2 SQIVND (reference sequence). The length of the CDR3 is 14 residues. Written as DNA, the CDR3 is TGTGCCAGTAGTATCGTCGGGACAGGGAAAGGCTACACCTTC. As protein: CASSIVGTGKGYTF. Full variable domain (rest looked up from reference TRBV19 and TRBJ1-2): DGGITQSPKYLFRKEGQNVTLSCEQNLNHDAMYWYRQDPGQGLRLIYYSQIVNDFQKGDIAEGYSVSREKKESFPLTVTSAQKNPTAFYLCASSIVGTGKGYTFGSGTRLTVV.

The chain combines TRBV27 with TRBJ2-7; 11 nucleotides align to TRBD2. J lost 5 bases, V lost 2 bases, and 5 bases had no gene match. From germline, CDR1 is MNHEY and CDR2 SMNVEV (reference sequence). This CDR3 spans 15 amino acids. The CDR3 is CASSLTQTSGNEQYF. CDR3 DNA: TGTGCCAGCAGTTTAACCCAGACTAGCGGGAACGAGCAGTACTTC.

The CDR3 nucleotides read TGCAGCGTTGAGAGGGGACAGGGGGCCTATGGCTACACCTTC. Protein: CSVERGQGAYGYTF. The genes are TRBV29-1 and TRBJ1-2; TRBD1 aligns across 12 bases. This CDR3 contains 14 residues. Germline V lookup: CDR1 SQVTM, CDR2 ANQGSEA. V trimming: 3 bases; J trimming: 4 bases; junction bases outside the gene matches: 3.

This chain uses TRBV13 with TRBJ2-1; TRBD1 is a possible D gene (5 bases). CDR1 is PRHDT, CDR2 FYEKMQ, per germline (reference sequence). The CDR3 loop spans 15 amino acids. Trimming pared 5 bases from V and 3 bases from J, leaving 14 bases between. The DNA of the CDR3 is TGTGCCAGCAGCGGGCAACAGGAGTTCTACAATGAGCAGTTCTTC. Translation: CASSGQQEFYNEQFF.

DNA for the CDR3: TGTGCCAGCAGTCTGCAGCGGGAGAAAGAGCAGTTCTTC. It encodes CASSLQREKEQFF. The rearrangement links TRBV12-3 or TRBV12-4 to TRBJ2-1; 8 nucleotides line up with TRBD2. This CDR3 is 13 amino acids long. V was pared by 5 bases and J by 10 bases, with 7 bases of the junction left unmatched.

The chain has TRBV6-1 and TRBJ2-1; the D gene could be TRBD1 or TRBD2 (5 bases each). In germline, CDR1 is MNHNS, CDR2 SASEGT. The CDR3 contains 16 residues. V was pared by 6 bases and J by 0 bases, with 15 bases between. CDR3 residues: CASRGRRDGSYNEQFF. The CDR3 DNA reads as TGTGCCAGCAGAGGACGCCGGGACGGCTCCTACAATGAGCAGTTCTTC.

V and J are TRBV29-1 and TRBJ2-7; D could derive from TRBD1 or TRBD2 (5 bases each). The V end lost 6 bases, the J end lost 3 bases, and 9 bases lay between the germline ends. CDR3 length equals 11 residues. CDR1 SQVTM and CDR2 ANQGSEA come from the germline V gene. CDR3 nucleotides: TGCAGCGTCGGGGACGACTACGAGCAGTACTTC. Its translation is CSVGDDYEQYF.

There are a few counts of this clonotype. The rearrangement joins TRBV18 to TRBJ1-6, with a tentative D call TRBD1 (5 bases). The V gene's germline CDR1 is KGHSH and CDR2 LQKENI. CDR3 length: 14 residues. V dropped 0 bases and J dropped 7 bases, with 7 bases sitting between them. Here the CDR3 reads CASSPPTENSPLHF. The DNA for the CDR3 is TGTGCCAGCTCACCACCGACAGAGAATTCACCCCTCCACTTT.

The genes are TRBV7-8 and TRBJ1-2; TRBD1 matches at 7 bases. Per germline, CDR1 SGHVS and CDR2 FQNEAQ. J lost 3 bases, V lost 5 bases, and 18 bases had no gene match. There are 18 residues in the CDR3. The DNA for the CDR3 is TGTGCCAGCAGCCGATGGACAGGCACCTCTTCCCGCGACTATGGCTACACCTTC. Translated: CASSRWTGTSSRDYGYTF.

V usage is TRBV11-3 and J usage is TRBJ2-1; 8 bases are a match to TRBD1. Germline-derived CDR1 and CDR2 are SGHNT and YENEEA. The CDR3 spans 16 residues. The V segment lost 0 bases and the J segment 0 bases; nucleotides outside the gene matches: 1. The CDR3 nucleotides read TGTGCCAGCAGCTTAGATACAGGGGGCTCCTACAATGAGCAGTTCTTC. Translating gives CASSLDTGGSYNEQFF.

The table lists this clonotype with a count of one. The chain joins TRBV30 to TRBJ1-1, with 10 positions matching TRBD1. Per the germline V gene, CDR1 is GTSNPN and CDR2 is SVGIG (reference sequence). CDR3 length: 15 residues. The V and J ends lost 2 bases and 5 bases, in that order; junction bases with no gene match: 8. The CDR3 sequence is CAWSTGQGRRTEAFF. The CDR3 nucleotides read TGTGCCTGGAGTACGGGACAGGGGCGGAGAACTGAAGCTTTCTTT.

A remark on this clonotype: One end of the junction is discordant with germline, which a read error may explain. The V and J genes are TRBV6-6 and TRBJ2-7, with D tentatively TRBD1 or TRBD2 (5 bases each). In germline, CDR1 is MNHNY, CDR2 SVGAGI (reference sequence). The CDR3 has 14 amino acids. CDR3 amino acids: CASSYFGTSNEQYF. CDR3 DNA sequence: TGTGCCAGCAGTTACTTCGGGACCTCCAACGAGCAGTACTTC.

The chain uses TRBV20-1 and TRBJ2-1; TRBD2 is a possible D gene (6 bases). This CDR3 region has 15 residues. The V end lost 7 bases, the J end lost 3 bases, and 19 bases lay between the germline ends. CDR1 DFQATT and CDR2 SNEGSKA come from the germline V gene (reference sequence). This chain's CDR3 is CSGTLAGNVYNEQFF. CDR3 nucleotide sequence: TGCAGTGGCACCTTGGCGGGAAACGTCTACAATGAGCAGTTCTTC.

The chain employs TRBV29-1 and TRBJ1-1; the match to TRBD1 covers 7 bases. In germline, CDR1 is SQVTM, CDR2 ANQGSEA. This CDR3 spans 14 amino acids. With V trimmed by 6 bases and J by 1 base, 8 bases remained unmatched. The chain's CDR3 is CSVTGLFGNTEAFF. CDR3 nucleotides: TGCAGCGTGACAGGGTTGTTTGGGAACACTGAAGCTTTCTTT.

The rearrangement links TRBV4-3 to TRBJ1-5; D call uncertain. Germline V gene lookup returns CDR1 LGHNA and CDR2 YSLEER. This CDR3 contains 13 residues. V shed 4 bases and J shed 7 bases, with 11 bases lying between them. CDR3 amino acids: CASSLSRSQPQHF. The CDR3 bases are TGCGCCAGCAGCCTCAGTCGGAGCCAGCCCCAGCATTTT.